These T cell receptor beta chains were read from a single sample in a study of T cells in Graves' hyperthyroidism and ophthalmopathy. TCRdb used MiXCR to reprocess the multiplex PCR reads, holding one entry per CDR3 protein. There are over 300,000 distinct CDR3 sequences in the sample; 12% to 15% occur only once, and roughly 33% lies in the top ten. Input material: blood. The receptors derive from a woman between 35 and 50 years old with Graves' ophthalmopathy. The CDR3 runs from the conserved cysteine through the conserved F or W. D genes are given only for firm matches. Size values are once, few and many counts, or a class for expanded clones, and some rows have none.

CDR3 length: 17
J gene: TRBJ1-1
V gene: TRBV3-1
clone size: many
D gene: -
CDR3 protein: CASSHLAPRGGNTEAFF
CDR3 DNA: TGTGCCAGCAGCCACCTGGCTCCTAGGGGTGGGAACACTGAAGCTTTCTTT

CDR3 length: 13
J gene: TRBJ1-4
V gene: TRBV5-4
clone size: -
D gene: -
CDR3 protein: CASSSGTNEKLFF
CDR3 DNA: TGTGCCAGCAGCTCCGGGACCAATGAAAAACTGTTTTTT

CDR3 length: 14
J gene: TRBJ1-6
V gene: TRBV20-1
clone size: -
D gene: -
CDR3 protein: CSAHTGTFPSPLHF
CDR3 DNA: TGCAGTGCTCACACCGGGACATTCCCTTCACCCCTCCACTTT

CDR3 length: 13
J gene: TRBJ2-5
V gene: TRBV24-1
clone size: -
D gene: -
CDR3 protein: CVTSGGIGETQYF
CDR3 DNA: TGTGTCACCAGTGGGGGGATCGGGGAGACCCAGTACTTC

CDR3 length: 13
J gene: TRBJ2-1
V gene: TRBV19
clone size: many
D gene: -
CDR3 protein: CASSTNSYNEQFF
CDR3 DNA: TGTGCCAGTAGCACAAACTCCTACAATGAGCAGTTCTTC

CDR3 length: 15
J gene: TRBJ2-1
V gene: TRBV12-3/TRBV12-4
clone size: -
D gene: TRBD1
CDR3 protein: CASGSLTGSYNEQFF
CDR3 DNA: TGTGCCAGCGGCTCGCTGACAGGGAGCTACAATGAGCAGTTCTTC

CDR3 length: 14
J gene: TRBJ2-6
V gene: TRBV11-2
clone size: few
D gene: -
CDR3 protein: CASSLHSGANVLTF
CDR3 DNA: TGTGCCAGCAGCCTCCATTCTGGGGCCAACGTCCTGACTTTC

CDR3 length: 17
J gene: TRBJ2-3
V gene: TRBV5-1
clone size: -
D gene: TRBD1
CDR3 protein: CASSSPRDRPRTDTQYF
CDR3 DNA: TGCGCCAGCAGCTCCCCCCGGGACAGACCCCGCACAGATACGCAGTATTTT

CDR3 length: 12
J gene: TRBJ2-7
V gene: TRBV29-1
clone size: many
D gene: -
CDR3 protein: CSIFGPRYEQYF
CDR3 DNA: TGCAGCATCTTCGGACCCCGCTACGAGCAGTACTTC

CDR3 length: 15
J gene: TRBJ2-5
V gene: TRBV9
clone size: -
D gene: TRBD2
CDR3 protein: CASSVGSGSSETQYF
CDR3 DNA: TGTGCCAGCAGCGTAGGAAGCGGGAGTTCAGAGACCCAGTACTTC

CDR3 length: 14
J gene: TRBJ2-5
V gene: TRBV29-1
clone size: many
D gene: TRBD2
CDR3 protein: CSVASGTYQETQYF
CDR3 DNA: TGCAGCGTTGCTAGCGGGACGTACCAAGAGACCCAGTACTTC

CDR3 length: 14
J gene: TRBJ2-5
V gene: TRBV12-3/TRBV12-4
clone size: -
D gene: -
CDR3 protein: CASSKGAGQETQYF
CDR3 DNA: TGTGCCAGCAGTAAAGGGGCAGGGCAAGAGACCCAGTACTTC

CDR3 length: 13
J gene: TRBJ2-7
V gene: TRBV11-2
clone size: -
D gene: -
CDR3 protein: CASSFSERNEQYF
CDR3 DNA: TGTGCCAGCAGCTTTTCGGAACGGAACGAGCAGTACTTC

CDR3 length: 15
J gene: TRBJ2-7
V gene: TRBV30
clone size: few
D gene: -
CDR3 protein: CAWSVGAGKTYEQYF
CDR3 DNA: TGTGCCTGGAGTGTAGGGGCCGGGAAGACCTACGAGCAGTACTTC

CDR3 length: 14
J gene: TRBJ2-3
V gene: TRBV18
clone size: few
D gene: -
CDR3 protein: CASSHKGATDTQYF
CDR3 DNA: TGTGCCAGCTCACATAAAGGGGCCACAGATACGCAGTATTTT

CDR3 length: 13
J gene: TRBJ2-7
V gene: TRBV20-1
clone size: many
D gene: -
CDR3 protein: CSASYPSRYEQYF
CDR3 DNA: TGCAGTGCTAGTTACCCCTCTCGCTACGAGCAGTACTTC

CDR3 length: 13
J gene: TRBJ2-7
V gene: TRBV29-1
clone size: few
D gene: -
CDR3 protein: CSVEAQGSYEQYF
CDR3 DNA: TGCAGCGTTGAAGCTCAGGGCTCCTACGAGCAGTACTTC

CDR3 length: 15
J gene: TRBJ2-7
V gene: TRBV7-2
clone size: many
D gene: TRBD2
CDR3 protein: CASSLYPGGIYEQYF
CDR3 DNA: TGTGCCAGCAGCTTATACCCGGGAGGGATCTACGAGCAGTACTTC

CDR3 length: 16
J gene: TRBJ1-4
V gene: TRBV12-3/TRBV12-4
clone size: many
D gene: TRBD1
CDR3 protein: CASSLRSGTATSVLFF
CDR3 DNA: TGTGCCAGCAGTTTAAGATCCGGGACAGCGACGAGCGTACTGTTTTTT

CDR3 length: 14
J gene: TRBJ1-2
V gene: TRBV11-1
clone size: many
D gene: -
CDR3 protein: CASSFAGRSYGYTF
CDR3 DNA: TGTGCCAGCAGCTTTGCAGGGAGGAGCTATGGCTACACCTTC

CDR3 length: 14
J gene: TRBJ2-3
V gene: TRBV14
clone size: many
D gene: -
CDR3 protein: CASSQVGGLDTQYF
CDR3 DNA: TGTGCCAGCAGCCAAGTCGGGGGCTTAGATACGCAGTATTTT

CDR3 length: 18
J gene: TRBJ2-5
V gene: TRBV11-2
clone size: many
D gene: TRBD2
CDR3 protein: CASSQGTSGRVSQETQYF
CDR3 DNA: TGTGCCAGCAGCCAAGGGACTAGCGGGAGAGTATCCCAAGAGACCCAGTACTTC

CDR3 length: 14
J gene: TRBJ2-1
V gene: TRBV11-2
clone size: -
D gene: TRBD1
CDR3 protein: CASSTTDRPNEQFF
CDR3 DNA: TGTGCCAGCAGCACCACGGACAGGCCCAATGAGCAGTTCTTC

CDR3 length: 13
J gene: TRBJ2-5
V gene: TRBV5-1
clone size: -
D gene: TRBD2
CDR3 protein: CASSSTSGKTQYF
CDR3 DNA: TGCGCCAGCAGCTCCACTAGCGGGAAGACCCAGTACTTC

CDR3 length: 13
J gene: TRBJ1-1
V gene: TRBV11-2
clone size: many
D gene: -
CDR3 protein: CASRPTGTTEAFF
CDR3 DNA: TGTGCCAGCAGACCTACCGGGACCACTGAAGCTTTCTTT

CDR3 length: 15
J gene: TRBJ1-4
V gene: TRBV20-1
clone size: few
D gene: -
CDR3 protein: CSASVRAPTNEKLFF
CDR3 DNA: TGCAGTGCTAGTGTCAGGGCGCCAACTAATGAAAAACTGTTTTTT

CDR3 length: 15
J gene: TRBJ1-2
V gene: TRBV20-1
clone size: -
D gene: -
CDR3 protein: CSARDQRAVNYGYTF
CDR3 DNA: TGCAGTGCTAGAGATCAGAGGGCTGTCAACTATGGCTACACCTTC

CDR3 length: 12
J gene: TRBJ1-3
V gene: TRBV2
clone size: many
D gene: -
CDR3 protein: CASRDLGNTIYF
CDR3 DNA: TGTGCCAGCAGGGACCTCGGAAACACCATATATTTT

CDR3 length: 16
J gene: TRBJ1-2
V gene: TRBV4-1
clone size: -
D gene: -
CDR3 protein: CASSRVPGQAYYGYTF
CDR3 DNA: TGCGCCAGCAGCCGAGTCCCGGGACAAGCTTACTATGGCTACACCTTC

CDR3 length: 16
J gene: TRBJ1-3
V gene: TRBV7-6
clone size: -
D gene: -
CDR3 protein: CASSDRPGVSGNTIYF
CDR3 DNA: TGTGCCAGCAGCGACAGGCCCGGGGTCTCTGGAAACACCATATATTTT

CDR3 length: 12
J gene: TRBJ2-3
V gene: TRBV20-1
clone size: -
D gene: -
CDR3 protein: CSARVYTDTQYF
CDR3 DNA: TGCAGTGCTAGAGTATACACAGATACGCAGTATTTT

CDR3 length: 15
J gene: TRBJ1-3
V gene: TRBV7-2
clone size: -
D gene: -
CDR3 protein: CASSLDGVVGNTIYF
CDR3 DNA: TGTGCCAGCAGCTTGGACGGGGTTGTTGGAAACACCATATATTTT

CDR3 length: 11
J gene: TRBJ1-1
V gene: TRBV20-1
clone size: many
D gene: -
CDR3 protein: CSARDRPEAFF
CDR3 DNA: TGCAGTGCTAGAGATAGACCTGAAGCTTTCTTT

CDR3 length: 12
J gene: TRBJ2-5
V gene: TRBV6-1
clone size: many
D gene: -
CDR3 protein: CASSENGGTQYF
CDR3 DNA: TGTGCCAGCAGTGAAAACGGTGGGACCCAGTACTTC

CDR3 length: 11
J gene: TRBJ2-1
V gene: TRBV29-1
clone size: many
D gene: -
CDR3 protein: CSVNRGHEQFF
CDR3 DNA: TGCAGCGTTAATAGGGGACATGAGCAGTTCTTC

CDR3 length: 14
J gene: TRBJ2-6
V gene: TRBV30
clone size: -
D gene: -
CDR3 protein: CAWTGPSGANVLTF
CDR3 DNA: TGTGCCTGGACAGGGCCCTCTGGGGCCAACGTCCTGACTTTC

CDR3 length: 13
J gene: TRBJ1-2
V gene: TRBV12-3/TRBV12-4
clone size: -
D gene: -
CDR3 protein: CASSFGRGSGYTF
CDR3 DNA: TGTGCCAGCAGTTTCGGCAGGGGTAGTGGCTACACCTTC

CDR3 length: 20
J gene: TRBJ2-5
V gene: TRBV2
clone size: many
D gene: TRBD2
CDR3 protein: CASSEMAGNGLAGERETQYF
CDR3 DNA: TGTGCCAGCAGTGAAATGGCAGGGAATGGACTAGCGGGAGAGAGAGAGACCCAGTACTTC

CDR3 length: 15
J gene: TRBJ2-2
V gene: TRBV6-1
clone size: many
D gene: TRBD1
CDR3 protein: CASRERTGGSGELFF
CDR3 DNA: TGTGCCAGCAGGGAACGTACAGGGGGCTCCGGGGAGCTGTTTTTT

CDR3 length: 13
J gene: TRBJ2-7
V gene: TRBV7-9
clone size: many
D gene: -
CDR3 protein: CASSPPARYEQYF
CDR3 DNA: TGTGCCAGCAGCCCCCCAGCCCGCTACGAGCAGTACTTC

CDR3 length: 16
J gene: TRBJ2-2
V gene: TRBV4-1
clone size: -
D gene: -
CDR3 protein: CASRRAETGYTGELFF
CDR3 DNA: TGCGCCAGCAGAAGAGCCGAAACAGGGTACACCGGGGAGCTGTTTTTT

CDR3 length: 15
J gene: TRBJ2-3
V gene: TRBV3-1
clone size: -
D gene: TRBD1
CDR3 protein: CASSLTGHRTDTQYF
CDR3 DNA: TGTGCCAGCAGCTTGACAGGGCACCGCACAGATACGCAGTATTTT

CDR3 length: 18
J gene: TRBJ1-4
V gene: TRBV7-8
clone size: many
D gene: -
CDR3 protein: CASSLSGGRLGTNEKLFF
CDR3 DNA: TGTGCCAGCAGCTTAAGTGGGGGGAGGTTGGGGACTAATGAAAAACTGTTTTTT